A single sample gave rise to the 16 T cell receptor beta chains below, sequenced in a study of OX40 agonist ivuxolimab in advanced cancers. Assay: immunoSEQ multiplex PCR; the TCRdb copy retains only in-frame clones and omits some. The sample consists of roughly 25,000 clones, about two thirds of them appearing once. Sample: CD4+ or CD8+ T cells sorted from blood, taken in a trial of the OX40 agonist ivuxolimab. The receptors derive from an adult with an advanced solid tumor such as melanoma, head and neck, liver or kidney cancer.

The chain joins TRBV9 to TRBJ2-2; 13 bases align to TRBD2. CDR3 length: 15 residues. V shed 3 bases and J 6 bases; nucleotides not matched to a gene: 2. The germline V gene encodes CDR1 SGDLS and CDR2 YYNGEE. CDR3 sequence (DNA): TGTGCCAGCAGCGGAGGACTAGCGGGGGCCGGGGAGCTGTTTTTT. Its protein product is CASSGGLAGAGELFF.

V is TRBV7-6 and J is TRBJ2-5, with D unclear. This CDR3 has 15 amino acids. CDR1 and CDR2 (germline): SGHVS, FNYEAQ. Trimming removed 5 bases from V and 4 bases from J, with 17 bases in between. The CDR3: CASSHTIYISETQYF. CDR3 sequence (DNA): TGTGCCAGCAGCCATACAATATATATATCAGAGACCCAGTACTTC.

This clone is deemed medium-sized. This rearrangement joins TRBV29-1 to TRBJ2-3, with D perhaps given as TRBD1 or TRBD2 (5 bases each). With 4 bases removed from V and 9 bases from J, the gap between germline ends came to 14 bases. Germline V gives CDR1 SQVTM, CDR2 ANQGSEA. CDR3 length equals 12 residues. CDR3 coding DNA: TGCAGCGTTGTTGGGGGAAGGAAGACGCAGTATTTT. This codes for CSVVGGRKTQYF.

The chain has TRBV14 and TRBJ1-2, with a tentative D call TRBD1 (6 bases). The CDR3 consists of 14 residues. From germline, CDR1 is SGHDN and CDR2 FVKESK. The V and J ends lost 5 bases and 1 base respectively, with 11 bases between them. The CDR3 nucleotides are TGTGCCAGCAGCTCCGGACAGCTTAACTATGGCTACACCTTC. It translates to CASSSGQLNYGYTF.

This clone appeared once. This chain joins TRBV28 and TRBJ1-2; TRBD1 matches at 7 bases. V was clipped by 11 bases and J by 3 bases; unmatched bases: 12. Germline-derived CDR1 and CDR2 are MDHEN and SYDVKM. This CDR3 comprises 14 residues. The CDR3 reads CALKSTGVDYGYTF. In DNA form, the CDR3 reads TGTGCCCTAAAGTCCACAGGGGTTGACTATGGCTACACCTTC.

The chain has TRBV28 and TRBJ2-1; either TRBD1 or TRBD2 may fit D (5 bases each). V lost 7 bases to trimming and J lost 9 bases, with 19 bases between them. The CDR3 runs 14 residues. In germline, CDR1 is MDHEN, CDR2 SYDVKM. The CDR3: CASTITGSSAEQFF. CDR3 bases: TGTGCCAGCACAATAACAGGTAGTAGCGCTGAGCAGTTCTTC.

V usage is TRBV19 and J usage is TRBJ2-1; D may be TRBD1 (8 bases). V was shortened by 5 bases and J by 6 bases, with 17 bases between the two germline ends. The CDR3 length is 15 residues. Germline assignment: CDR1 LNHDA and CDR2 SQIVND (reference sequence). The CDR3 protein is CASSSLQGGLNEQFF. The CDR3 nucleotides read TGTGCCAGTAGTTCCCTACAGGGGGGGCTCAATGAGCAGTTCTTC. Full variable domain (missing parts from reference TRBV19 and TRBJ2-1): DGGITQSPKYLFRKEGQNVTLSCEQNLNHDAMYWYRQDPGQGLRLIYYSQIVNDFQKGDIAEGYSVSREKKESFPLTVTSAQKNPTAFYLCASSSLQGGLNEQFFGPGTRLTVL.

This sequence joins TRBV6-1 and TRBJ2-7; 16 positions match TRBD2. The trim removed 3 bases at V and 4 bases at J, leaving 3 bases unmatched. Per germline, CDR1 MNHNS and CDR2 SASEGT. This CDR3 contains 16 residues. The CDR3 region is CASSEGLAGGQYEQYF. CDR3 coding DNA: TGTGCCAGCAGTGAGGGACTAGCGGGGGGGCAGTACGAGCAGTACTTC.

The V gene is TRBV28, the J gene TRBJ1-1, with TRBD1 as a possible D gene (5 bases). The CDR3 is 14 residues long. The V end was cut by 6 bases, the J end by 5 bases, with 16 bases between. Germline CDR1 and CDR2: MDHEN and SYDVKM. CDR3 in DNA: TGTGCCAGCAGATTGACAGATTATGGGACTGAAGCTTTCTTT. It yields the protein CASRLTDYGTEAFF. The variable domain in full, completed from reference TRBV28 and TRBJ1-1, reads DVKVTQSSRYLVKRTGEKVFLECVQDMDHENMFWYRQDPGLGLRLIYFSYDVKMKEKGDIPEGYSVSREKKERFSLILESASTNQTSMYLCASRLTDYGTEAFFGQGTRLTVV.

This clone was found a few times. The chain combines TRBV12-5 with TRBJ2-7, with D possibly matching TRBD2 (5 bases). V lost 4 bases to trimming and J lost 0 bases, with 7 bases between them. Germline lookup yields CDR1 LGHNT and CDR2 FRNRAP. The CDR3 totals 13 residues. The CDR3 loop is CASGSGDSYEQYF. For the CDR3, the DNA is TGTGCTAGTGGTTCCGGGGACTCCTACGAGCAGTACTTC.

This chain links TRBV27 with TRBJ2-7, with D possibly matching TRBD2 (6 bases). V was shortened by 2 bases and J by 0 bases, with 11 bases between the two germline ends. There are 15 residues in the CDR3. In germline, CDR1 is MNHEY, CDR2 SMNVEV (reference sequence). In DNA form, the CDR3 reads TGTGCCAGCAGTTTAGGAGGGGCGAGCTCCTACGAGCAGTACTTC. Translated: CASSLGGASSYEQYF.

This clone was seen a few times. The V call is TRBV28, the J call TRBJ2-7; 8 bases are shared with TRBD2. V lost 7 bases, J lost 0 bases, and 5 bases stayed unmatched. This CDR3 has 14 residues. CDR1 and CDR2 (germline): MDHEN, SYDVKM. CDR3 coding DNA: TGTGCCAGCACCACAGGGACTAGCTCCTACGAGCAGTACTTC. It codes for CASTTGTSSYEQYF.

As DNA, the CDR3 is TGTGCCAGCAGCCGAACAGGGTACGAGTACTTC. Its translation: CASSRTGYEYF. The chain carries TRBV5-6 and TRBJ2-7, with D perhaps TRBD1 (6 bases). The V and J ends lost 4 bases and 11 bases respectively, with 13 bases between them. The CDR3 sequence is 11 residues long. Germline loops: CDR1 SGHDT, CDR2 YYEEEE.

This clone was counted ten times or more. CDR3 protein: CASSLGAGQQPQHF. CDR3 nucleotide sequence: TGTGCCAGCAGTTTAGGGGCAGGACAGCAGCCCCAGCATTTT. The rearrangement links TRBV27 to TRBJ1-5; maybe TRBD1 (6 bases). Trimming removed 2 bases from V and 7 bases from J, with 12 bases in between. This CDR3 region has 14 residues. The germline CDR1 and CDR2 sequences are MNHEY and SMNVEV (reference sequence).

The CDR3 spells CASSQGRFEAFF. Here the CDR3 DNA reads TGCGCCAGCAGCCAAGGGAGATTTGAAGCTTTCTTT. V and J are TRBV4-3 and TRBJ1-1; no definite D call. V shed 1 base and J shed 7 bases, with 7 bases lying between them. The CDR3 contains 12 residues. Germline V lookup: CDR1 LGHNA, CDR2 YSLEER.

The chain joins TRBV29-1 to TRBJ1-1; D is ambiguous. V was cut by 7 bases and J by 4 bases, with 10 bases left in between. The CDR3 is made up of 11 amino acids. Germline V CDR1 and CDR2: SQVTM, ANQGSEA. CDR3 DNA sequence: TGCAGCGCCGAAAAAGGCACTGAAGCTTTCTTT. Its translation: CSAEKGTEAFF.